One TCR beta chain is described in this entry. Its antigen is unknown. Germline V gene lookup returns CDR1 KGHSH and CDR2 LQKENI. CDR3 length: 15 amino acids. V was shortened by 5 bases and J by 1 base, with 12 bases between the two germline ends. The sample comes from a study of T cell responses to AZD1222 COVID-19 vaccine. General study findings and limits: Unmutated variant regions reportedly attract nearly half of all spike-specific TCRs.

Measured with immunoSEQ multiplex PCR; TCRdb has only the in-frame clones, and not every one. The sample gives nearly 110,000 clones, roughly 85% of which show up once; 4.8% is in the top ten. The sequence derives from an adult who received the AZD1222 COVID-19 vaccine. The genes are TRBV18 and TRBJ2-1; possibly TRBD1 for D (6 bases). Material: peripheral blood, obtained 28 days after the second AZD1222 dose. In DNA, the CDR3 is TGTGCCAGCTCAACCGGGACAAATTCCTACAATGAGCAGTTCTTC. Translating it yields CASSTGTNSYNEQFF.